This passage covers 22 T cell receptor beta chains from one sample sequenced in a study of cytomegalovirus exposure and HLA in healthy donors. Primers included in the PCR were 60 Vbeta and 13 Jbeta primers. Assay used: immunoSEQ multiplex PCR; TCRdb lists only in-frame clones, some missing. Here the sample spans approximately 150,000 clones, almost 80% being singletons. The specimen was PBMCs. These receptors were collected from a man between 25 and 39 years old in good health and CMV-seronegative.

V is TRBV6-1 and J is TRBJ1-1, with 11 bases identical to TRBD1. The V gene end was trimmed by 11 bases and the J gene end by 4 bases; junction bases not matched to a gene: 12. In germline, CDR1 is MNHNS, CDR2 SASEGT. CDR3 size: 15 residues. Written as DNA, the CDR3 is TGTGCCGGCACTCCCGGGACAGGGGGGAGCACTGAAGCTTTCTTT. Translating it yields CAGTPGTGGSTEAFF.

CDR3 nucleotides: TGTGCCAGCAGCTCGCGGCAGTGGGGGGACTACTACGAGCAGTACTTC. It is translated as CASSSRQWGDYYEQYF. This rearrangement joins TRBV7-2 to TRBJ2-7; 7 nucleotides align to TRBD2. The J segment lost 3 bases and the V segment lost 4 bases, leaving 12 bases of the junction unmatched. Per germline, CDR1 SGHTA and CDR2 FQGNSA. This CDR3 spans 16 amino acids. The entire variable domain, with the rest obtained from reference TRBV7-2 and TRBJ2-7, is as follows: GAGVSQSPSNKVTEKGKDVELRCDPISGHTALYWYRQSLGQGLEFLIYFQGNSAPDKSGLPSDRFSAERTGGSVSTLTIQRTQQEDSAVYLCASSSRQWGDYYEQYFGPGTRLTVT.

The rearrangement uses TRBV28 and TRBJ2-3; the D gene is possibly TRBD1 (6 bases). The CDR3 is 18 amino acids. Germline lookup yields CDR1 MDHEN and CDR2 SYDVKM. The V end lost 4 bases, the J end lost 3 bases, and 23 bases lay between the germline ends. The CDR3 spells CASSSKSNDRSSTDTQYF. In nucleotides, the CDR3 is TGTGCCAGCAGTTCCAAGAGTAACGACAGGTCCTCAACAGATACGCAGTATTTT.

This chain joins TRBV2 and TRBJ2-1; 10 nucleotides align to TRBD1. The germline gives CDR1 SNHLY, CDR2 FYNNEI. CDR3 length equals 15 residues. V lost 4 bases, J lost 3 bases, and 3 bases stayed unmatched. The CDR3 sequence is CASSVDRGGYNEQFF. The CDR3 DNA follows: TGTGCCAGCAGTGTGGACAGGGGGGGCTACAATGAGCAGTTCTTC.

The table lists this clone with a few counts. The genes are TRBV4-1 and TRBJ2-7; 13 bases align to TRBD2. Unmatched junction bases numbered 10, after V lost 4 bases and J lost 7 bases. CDR1 is MGHRA, CDR2 YSYEKL, per germline. This CDR3 spans 16 amino acids. The CDR3: CASSLGRTSGGLEQYF. DNA for the CDR3: TGCGCCAGCAGCCTAGGTAGGACTAGCGGGGGCTTAGAGCAGTACTTC.

This chain links TRBV10-3 with TRBJ2-3; 10 bases are a match to TRBD2. After removal of 6 bases from V and 2 bases from J, the junction contained 11 bases not matched to a gene. This CDR3 is 17 amino acids long. Looked up from germline, CDR1 is ENHRY and CDR2 is SYGVKD. The CDR3 DNA reads as TGTGCCATCAGAGCCACTAGTAGCGGGGGGTTCACAGATACGCAGTATTTT. Translated: CAIRATSSGGFTDTQYF.

The gene calls are TRBV5-1 and TRBJ2-1; perhaps TRBD2 as D (5 bases). CDR3 length equals 14 residues. Trimming left V 7 bases short and J 3 bases short, with 14 bases between. The germline V gene encodes CDR1 SGHRS and CDR2 YFSETQ. CDR3: CASGTREIYNEQFF. CDR3 in DNA: TGCGCCAGCGGCACTAGGGAAATCTACAATGAGCAGTTCTTC.

The V call is TRBV11-2, the J call TRBJ2-1; tentatively, D is TRBD1 (5 bases). Germline V gives CDR1 SGHAT, CDR2 FQNNGV. The CDR3 has 16 residues. V dropped 5 bases and J dropped 3 bases, with 17 bases sitting between them. This chain's CDR3 is CASSRPGLGDYNEQFF. CDR3 in DNA: TGTGCCAGCAGCCGCCCCGGGCTAGGGGACTACAATGAGCAGTTCTTC.

This clone was seen a single time. V usage is TRBV7-9 and J usage is TRBJ1-4, with 9 bases identical to TRBD1. Germline lookup yields CDR1 SEHNR and CDR2 FQNEAQ (reference sequence). The CDR3 covers 15 residues. Trimming cost V 0 bases and J 8 bases; bases outside gene matches: 4. The CDR3 spells CASSLAGTGSEKLFF. CDR3 in DNA: TGTGCCAGCAGCTTAGCCGGGACAGGGTCGGAAAAACTGTTTTTT.

The chain links TRBV9 to TRBJ1-1; D remains ambiguous. The CDR3 contains 15 residues. Trimming took 0 bases from V and 3 from J, leaving 12 bases between them. Germline CDR1 is SGDLS and CDR2 is YYNGEE. Written as DNA, the CDR3 is TGTGCCAGCAGCGTAGATGGAGAAGAATACACTGAAGCTTTCTTT. It codes for CASSVDGEEYTEAFF.

The chain couples TRBV11-2 to TRBJ2-1; the D gene is possibly TRBD2 (6 bases). The CDR3 runs 17 residues. V gave up 2 bases and J gave up 0 bases, with 14 bases separating them. Germline V gene data show CDR1 as SGHAT and CDR2 as FQNNGV. CDR3 coding DNA: TGTGCCAGCAGCTTATCGGCGGCGGGAAGCTCCTACAATGAGCAGTTCTTC. This sequence encodes CASSLSAAGSSYNEQFF.

The chain links TRBV28 to TRBJ1-1; D is uncertain. The CDR3 loop spans 12 amino acids. In germline, CDR1 is MDHEN, CDR2 SYDVKM. The germline V and J ends were trimmed by 4 bases and 4 bases, with 7 bases remaining between them. The CDR3 spells CASSSPGTEAFF. The DNA for the CDR3 is TGTGCCAGCAGTTCGCCGGGCACTGAAGCTTTCTTT. Filled out from reference TRBV28 and TRBJ1-1, the complete variable domain reads DVKVTQSSRYLVKRTGEKVFLECVQDMDHENMFWYRQDPGLGLRLIYFSYDVKMKEKGDIPEGYSVSREKKERFSLILESASTNQTSMYLCASSSPGTEAFFGQGTRLTVV.

The chain recombines TRBV6-6 with TRBJ2-5, with D possibly TRBD2 on 5 matching bases. V shed 6 bases and J shed 3 bases, with 14 bases lying between them. Germline-derived CDR1 and CDR2 are MNHNY and SVGAGI (reference sequence). The CDR3 contains 14 residues. CDR3 region: CASSFLTGEETQYF. The CDR3 DNA is TGTGCCAGCAGCTTCCTGACCGGGGAAGAGACCCAGTACTTC.

The V and J genes are TRBV28 and TRBJ1-5, with TRBD1 as a possible D gene (5 bases). The CDR3 is 15 amino acids. CDR1 and CDR2 from the germline V gene are MDHEN and SYDVKM. V was cut by 8 bases and J by 5 bases, with 19 bases left in between. CDR3 sequence: CASGLPSRGDQPQHF. The CDR3 coding sequence is TGTGCCAGCGGCCTGCCCTCCCGGGGGGATCAGCCCCAGCATTTT.

This chain uses TRBV5-1 with TRBJ1-5; maybe TRBD1 (6 bases). V lost 0 bases, J lost 4 bases, and 11 bases lay in between. The CDR3 is 15 amino acids. Per the germline V gene, CDR1 is SGHRS and CDR2 is YFSETQ. The CDR3 region has the DNA TGCGCCAGCAGCTTGGGGGACACTGTGAATCAGCCCCAGCATTTT. Its protein product is CASSLGDTVNQPQHF.

Of note for this clone: Sequence at one end of the junction differs from germline and may be a read error. The V and J genes are TRBV7-9 and TRBJ2-7; D gene unclear. The CDR3 length is 12 residues. The V gene's germline CDR1 is SEHNR and CDR2 FQNEAQ (reference sequence). The DNA of the CDR3 is TGTTCCAGCAGCTTACCACCTCAGGAGCAGTACTTC. Its protein is CSSSLPPQEQYF.

This clone was picked up one time. The rearrangement links TRBV5-1 to TRBJ2-5, with 8 nucleotides matching TRBD1. Germline V lookup: CDR1 SGHRS, CDR2 YFSETQ. The ends lost 7 bases at V and 1 base at J; junction bases unmatched: 3. The CDR3 runs 13 residues. CDR3 coding DNA: TGCGCCAGCTCGGGACAGGCCCAAGAGACCCAGTACTTC. Protein product: CASSGQAQETQYF.

This chain uses TRBV9 with TRBJ2-2; 9 nucleotides match TRBD2. This CDR3 is built from 15 residues. With V trimmed by 3 bases and J by 7 bases, 7 bases remained unmatched. Germline V CDR1 and CDR2: SGDLS, YYNGEE. In DNA form, the CDR3 reads TGTGCCAGCAGCGCTAGCGGGGACCCCTTCGGGGAGCTGTTTTTT. Residues: CASSASGDPFGELFF. The entire variable domain, with the rest obtained from reference TRBV9 and TRBJ2-2, is as follows: DSGVTQTPKHLITATGQRVTLRCSPRSGDLSVYWYQQSLDQGLQFLIQYYNGEERAKGNILERFSAQQFPDLHSELNLSSLELGDSALYFCASSASGDPFGELFFGEGSRLTVL.

The chain links TRBV29-1 to TRBJ1-1; D unresolved. Deletions cut 6 bases from V and 5 bases from J, with 10 bases between. This CDR3 comprises 11 residues. Per germline, CDR1 SQVTM and CDR2 ANQGSEA. CDR3 in amino acids: CSVLLRTEAFF. CDR3 sequence (DNA): TGCAGCGTATTACTGAGGACTGAAGCTTTCTTT.

The V call is TRBV18, the J call TRBJ1-2, with D uncertain. CDR1 KGHSH and CDR2 LQKENI come from the germline V gene. The CDR3 extends over 13 amino acids. V was shortened by 0 bases and J by 5 bases, with 7 bases between the two germline ends. CDR3 in DNA: TGTGCCAGCTCACCACCTAGTATTTATGGCTACACCTTC. As protein: CASSPPSIYGYTF.

This chain connects TRBV4-1 to TRBJ1-4; no clear D. V shed 0 bases and J shed 0 bases, with 5 bases lying between them. Germline-derived CDR1 and CDR2 are MGHRA and YSYEKL. The CDR3 totals 15 residues. The CDR3 sequence: CASSQEPATNEKLFF. The CDR3, as DNA: TGCGCCAGCAGCCAAGAACCGGCAACTAATGAAAAACTGTTTTTT.

The rearrangement links TRBV28 to TRBJ1-5; the D gene is possibly TRBD1 (5 bases). V was cut by 6 bases and J by 7 bases, with 22 bases left in between. Germline-derived CDR1 and CDR2 are MDHEN and SYDVKM. The CDR3 covers 16 residues. DNA for the CDR3: TGTGCCAGCAGCAATCCACAGTTTAGTAGGGGACAGCCCCAGCATTTT. This sequence encodes CASSNPQFSRGQPQHF.